This TCR beta chain was identified in a study of cytomegalovirus exposure and HLA in healthy donors (dated 2017 in TCRdb). Regarding the study in general: In an earlier analysis of 587 of the donors, approximately 300 Gb of sequence data and just under 120 million unique TCR beta sequences from roughly 180 million T cells were reported. The number of typed donors differed by locus: roughly 620-630 for A, B, C, DRB1 and DQB1; approximately 520 for DQA1; 600 to 610 for DPA1; and about 470 for DPB1. The later analysis used no new phenotypic data to find candidate immune exposures, relying instead on TCR beta sequences and their occurrence across donors. A later genetic analysis took genome-wide SNP genotypes for about 65% of the 666 donors and used that subset as a discovery cohort. An earlier analysis of approximately 500 of the donors applied high-throughput TCR beta sequencing to assess whether each TCR beta V gene segment acted as functional or pseudogenic. Alongside the repertoire data, information on donor age, sex, ethnicity and CMV serostatus was compiled. In addition to the first cohort of 650 to 800 subjects, a separate validation cohort of about 120 different subjects was used. The aim of the study was to test whether cataloging public T cell receptors could identify signatures of past pathogen exposure. In a later analysis, previously published TCR beta repertoires from several hundred donors were re-analyzed and high-resolution HLA genotyping was added so that TCR occurrence patterns could be studied. Among the roughly 370 genotyped donors, approximately 76% belonged to the genetic ancestry cluster associated with self-reported Caucasian donors. Among approximately 370 genotyped donors of the cohort, an average of about 220,000 unique TCR beta nucleotide sequences was sequenced per donor, of which 15% to 20% were non-productive. A handful of DR-DQ haplotypes were handled as single units for association and clustering because linkage in the cohort was strong. All discovery cohort repertoires had been generated using a single sequencing platform. Both class I and class II loci were covered by HLA typing, at four-digit resolution. An early release that covered more than 550 HLA-typed donors contained approximately 290 gigabases of sequencing data and about 84 million unique TCR sequences. To predict cytomegalovirus infection status, the study brought together high-throughput TCR immunosequencing, statistical association of individual TCRs with disease status, and machine learning. The study profiled the T cell repertoires of 550 to 700 subjects by immunosequencing and related them to cytomegalovirus serostatus. Points the paper makes about the study in general: The study gave a list of 150 to 200 TCR beta chains associated with cytomegalovirus. A later analysis found that HLA-associated TCR beta chains were more clonally expanded and had lower generation probabilities than equally common non-associated chains. The classifier was reported to diagnose cytomegalovirus status with high specificity and sensitivity in both the original and validation cohorts. A later analysis reported that several top co-occurrence clusters appeared linked to parvovirus B19, influenza, CMV and Epstein-Barr virus. Three of the identified cytomegalovirus-associated TCR beta chains were confirmed in vitro to be specific for cytomegalovirus antigens. It was suggested by the authors that the approach could potentially be generalized to other disease states and immunological phenotypes. Broadly in line with IMGT annotations, most TCR beta V segments showed up in productive rearrangements about 87% or about 30% of the time in an earlier analysis of 450 to 600 of the donors. In a later analysis, most CMV-associated TCR beta chains were found to appear HLA-restricted, with HLA associations seemingly driven largely by CMV exposure. Across donors, most TCR sequences were observed very rarely, whereas some public TCRs were present in many individuals. CMV serostatus was the only immune exposure information available for the cohort. Some IMGT-functional V segments, including TRBV6-2 and TRBV6-3, could not be distinguished by the 87-base-pair reads and were therefore excluded. Because some donors lacked HLA typing at each locus, the association tests relied only on the typed subset. A later genetic analysis associated a missense DCLRE1C variant with V-gene and J-gene trimming of TCR beta chains, and an independent cohort replicated the association. Roughly 17 rarely observed V segments, including chromosome 9 orphons, were excluded from the earlier analysis of several hundred of the donors because counts were too low. Linkage disequilibrium might explain the correlated functional status among segregating V segments, but an unknown experimental factor could not be ruled out. Compared with the roughly 710-donor mean, donors in an Asian-associated ancestry cluster had fewer N-insertions in productive TCRs, according to a later genetic analysis. In a later analysis, TCR association rates were found to vary across HLA loci, with the most associated TCRs seen for DRB1 alleles and the fewest for HLA-C alleles. Presence/absence analyses assumed roughly uniform sequencing depth across donors, an assumption that may not hold. A group of highly shared sequence variants was considered likely to be a technical artifact of the sequencing pipeline. Only TCR beta chains were sequenced in this cohort, and the absence of alpha or paired-chain data limited detectable features. When HLA alleles, especially DR and DQ, strongly co-occurred, attributing TCR associations to individual alleles was difficult. Specific HLA alleles were associated with roughly 16,000 TCR beta sequences at a false discovery rate of 0.05 in a later analysis. A further reported finding was that TCR beta sequences accurately predicted the HLA-A and HLA-B alleles for most subjects in the first cohort.

The V end loses 2 bases and the J end loses 1 base, and a stretch of 8 bases separates them. Sequences MNHEY (CDR1) and SMNVEV (CDR2) are obtained from the germline V gene (reference sequence). Reading from cysteine to phenylalanine, the CDR3 counts 14 amino acids. Only CDR3 DNA is held: 42 bases, read in frame from base 1. The cohort was made up of about 610 healthy bone marrow donors. At the time of sampling, every cohort member was nominally healthy, though immune exposures that went unrecorded were likely present. The donor tested CMV seronegative and was one of the 352 seronegative cohort members. Every donor gave a peripheral blood sample, and the peripheral blood mononuclear cells from that sample were used for TCR beta sequencing. The Qiagen DNeasy Blood Extraction Kit was used to extract genomic DNA from the blood cell samples. Notes on this clone: Its target antigen remains unknown. Within one base of it there is no much larger clone, and no base qualities were kept.

The protocol used for the library was the immunoSEQ multiplex PCR assay. A mixture of 60 forward primers for TCR Vbeta segments and 13 reverse primers for TCR Jbeta segments was used in the multiplex PCR. Amplification of the CDR3 region of rearranged TCR beta genes was performed with a multiplex PCR assay on genomic DNA. The Illumina HiSeq System was used to sequence the amplified TCR beta libraries as 87-base-pair reads. On the authors' methods: Across the roughly 700 repertoires, a later analysis counted some 81 million unique TCR beta chains, 8.5 million to 12 million of which were shared by at least two donors. To remove PCR and sequencing errors, raw reads were error-corrected and collapsed into unique sequences using a nearest-neighbor algorithm that merged closely related sequences. To assign V, D and J gene segments, CDR3 sequences were aligned to IMGT reference sequences. For a sequence to be retained, a match of at least six nucleotides was required to both a V gene segment and a J gene segment. A rearrangement was called productive if the CDR3 had no stop codons and remained in frame with V and J, and every other rearrangement was called non-productive. Following IMGT convention, CDR3 was defined as the stretch from the second conserved V-encoded cysteine up to the conserved J-encoded phenylalanine. The earlier analysis of some 540 of the donors excluded any sequence lacking an unambiguous match to a single V gene segment. An earlier analysis of about 600 of the donors called V segments functional above 56.7% productive rearrangements and segregating when the between-donor standard deviation exceeded 5%. A statistical classification framework was built to diagnose cytomegalovirus status from the catalog of TCR beta chain sequences. V and J gene assignment, in a later analysis, came from comparing TCR nucleotide sequences with IMGT/GENE-DB human TR gene sequences. A later analysis assigned CDR3 sequences and most-parsimonious VDJ recombination scenarios with the TCRdist pipeline. In a later analysis, every TCR beta chain was defined by the combination of its CDR3 amino acid sequence and its V-gene family, and reads without a unique V-gene family were dropped. A later analysis removed 592 highly shared, low-generation-probability nucleotide sequences to deal with suspected cross-contamination and a sequencing artifact. In a later analysis, a clonal expansion index for each public chain was calculated from normalized within-repertoire ranks of inferred template counts. In a later analysis, generation probabilities were computed using a VDJ recombination model fitted to out-of-frame rearrangements, and the results were checked against IGoR. In a later analysis, TCR-TCR, TCR-HLA and TCR-CMV co-occurrence was scored with hypergeometric tests, and a repertoire-size bias correction was applied to TCR pairs. A later analysis estimated false discovery rates by permuting HLA or CMV assignments 20 times. In a later analysis, co-occurring TCRs were grouped using DBSCAN, and TCRdist sequence similarity was added for clustering within HLA-allele-positive subsets. Co-occurrence clustering excluded repertoires with fewer than 30,000 or more than 120,000 public chains, plus five with anomalous nucleotide sharing. TCRdb's version of the immuneACCESS table is confined to in-frame rearrangements and falls short of the full clone set. An unresolved V gene accounts for under half of the shortfall where checked; the remainder is of unknown origin. V and J calls and clone size come straight from that table; D and trimming were deduced from the DNA. Within this sample are over 80,000 clones, with 73% of them counted one time only. The top ten clonotypes cover roughly 3.6% of the sample.

The rearranged segments are TRBV27 and TRBJ1-1; the D gene is perhaps TRBD1, on 6 matching bases. The source is a middle-aged man in good health and CMV-seronegative. Sequencing was done on a sample of PBMCs. Here is the DNA: TGTGCCAGCAGTTTAACAGGGTGGAACACTGAAGCTTTCTTT. This translates into CASSLTGWNTEAFF.